The 10 T cell receptor beta chains listed next were all sequenced from one sample in a study of blood T cell repertoires in COVID-19. The protocol was immunoSEQ multiplex PCR, while the TCRdb copy is restricted to in-frame clones and leaves out a portion. The repertoire consists of about 64,000 clones, with approximately 88% occurring once and the leading ten covering about 40%. Sequenced sample: peripheral blood. All receptors come from an older woman with COVID-19, enrolled during active disease.

V usage is TRBV27 and J usage is TRBJ1-4; tentative D call: TRBD1 (5 bases). Germline CDR1 is MNHEY and CDR2 is SMNVEV (reference sequence). CDR3 length equals 14 residues. V was pared by 5 bases and J by 4 bases, with 11 bases between. In DNA, the CDR3 is TGTGCCAGCAGTGCAGGGCGACTTAATGAAAAACTGTTTTTT. It yields the protein CASSAGRLNEKLFF. Filled out from reference TRBV27 and TRBJ1-4, the complete variable domain reads EAQVTQNPRYLITVTGKKLTVTCSQNMNHEYMSWYRQDPGLGLRQIYYSMNVEVTDKGDVPEGYKVSRKEKRNFPLILESPSPNQTSLYFCASSAGRLNEKLFFGSGTQLSVL.

The chain recombines TRBV19 with TRBJ2-7; 7 positions agree with TRBD1. The V and J ends lost 1 base and 6 bases, in that order; junction bases with no gene match: 0. The CDR3 is 12 amino acids. CDR1 is LNHDA, CDR2 SQIVND, per germline (reference sequence). CDR3 nucleotides: TGTGCCAGTAGTATAGGACAGGGCGAGCAGTACTTC. Translating it yields CASSIGQGEQYF.

The chain is built from TRBV28 and TRBJ2-7; weak D call: TRBD1 (6 bases). The length of the CDR3 is 15 residues. Germline assignment: CDR1 MDHEN and CDR2 SYDVKM. Trimming shortened V by 2 bases and J by 3 bases, and 14 bases separated the two germline ends. The CDR3 bases are TGTGCCAGCAGTTTAAATAGGGGCAGGGGCTACGAGCAGTACTTC. Its translation is CASSLNRGRGYEQYF.

The sample holds a few counts of this clone. This rearrangement joins TRBV9 to TRBJ2-3, with TRBD1 identical over 8 bases. V gave up 3 bases and J gave up 4 bases; unmatched junction bases: 4. Germline-derived CDR1 and CDR2 are SGDLS and YYNGEE. There are 14 residues in the CDR3. This CDR3 reads CASSDGQGADTQYF. The CDR3, as DNA: TGTGCCAGCAGCGACGGACAGGGAGCAGATACGCAGTATTTT.

The chain couples TRBV30 to TRBJ2-5; D remains unclear. Germline CDR1 and CDR2: GTSNPN and SVGIG (reference sequence). The CDR3 has 11 amino acids. With 2 bases removed from V and 7 bases from J, the gap between germline ends came to 8 bases. The CDR3 nucleotides read TGTGCCTGGAGTTCCCCCGGGACCCAGTACTTC. It specifies CAWSSPGTQYF.

This clone was recorded a few times. The V call is TRBV3-1 (or the pseudogene TRBV3-2), the J call TRBJ2-5; 8 bases map to TRBD1. This CDR3 is 15 amino acids long. CDR1 LGHDT and CDR2 YNNKEL come from the germline V gene (reference sequence). The junction had 6 bases not matched to a gene; V was cut back by 0 bases and J by 6 bases. CDR3 sequence: CASSQDYGQGQTQYF. The CDR3 bases are TGTGCCAGCAGCCAAGATTATGGACAGGGACAGACCCAGTACTTC.

This chain connects TRBV4-3 to TRBJ1-2; TRBD1 matches at 7 bases. Germline CDR1 and CDR2: LGHNA and YSLEER. This CDR3 spans 14 amino acids. Trimming removed 0 bases from V and 6 bases from J; junction bases left unmatched: 4. The CDR3 DNA sequence: TGCGCCAGCAGCCAAGATACAGGGGATGATGGCTACACCTTC. Amino acid sequence: CASSQDTGDDGYTF.

This clone was counted a single time. This sequence joins TRBV2 and TRBJ2-7; D gene uncertain. Trimming stripped 5 bases from V and 10 bases from J, with 15 bases between. The CDR3 consists of 12 residues. CDR1 SNHLY and CDR2 FYNNEI come from the germline V gene. CDR3 in DNA: TGTGCCAGCAGTCCCGATCTACGCGGCCAGTACTTC. The encoded protein is CASSPDLRGQYF.

This sequence joins TRBV4-3 and TRBJ2-1; 7 bases line up with TRBD2. CDR3 length: 15 amino acids. With V trimmed by 4 bases and J by 0 bases, 3 bases remained unmatched. The V gene's germline CDR1 is LGHNA and CDR2 YSLEER. The CDR3: CASSPSGSSYNEQFF. In DNA, the CDR3 is TGCGCCAGCAGCCCTAGCGGAAGCTCCTACAATGAGCAGTTCTTC.

This chain links TRBV15 with TRBJ1-1; TRBD1 aligns across 7 bases. This CDR3 contains 13 residues. Per the germline V gene, CDR1 is LNHNV and CDR2 is YYDKDF (reference sequence). J lost 1 base, V lost 8 bases, and 4 bases had no gene match. The chain's CDR3 is CATGRQGNTEAFF. The CDR3 DNA sequence: TGTGCCACCGGGAGACAGGGGAACACTGAAGCTTTCTTT.